This T cell receptor beta chain was observed in a study of shared clonotypes between healthy human individuals. Findings of the study overall: Only blood underwent sampling, and tissue repertoires likely differ.

Terminally differentiated effector memory CD45RA+ cells were excluded by CCR7 positive selection of CD45RO-negative cells. Generated by immunoSEQ multiplex PCR, the TCRdb table keeps only in-frame clones and is missing some. Of about 2.1 million clones in the sample, approximately 92% are singletons; the top ten hold more than 1.5%. This CDR3 region has 14 residues. V gave up 5 bases and J gave up 2 bases; unmatched junction bases: 7. Per germline, CDR1 SGDLS and CDR2 YYNGEE. As regards this clone: Its target is not known.

This chain links TRBV9 with TRBJ2-7; 7 positions agree with TRBD1. The sequenced sample was naive CD8+ T cells from PBMCs. The TCR was taken from a man aged 18 to 29 in good health. Some clones in this sample may be carry-over from other donors' samples. CDR3 sequence reads: CASSALDRAYEQYF. As DNA, the CDR3 is TGTGCCAGCAGTGCCCTCGACAGGGCCTACGAGCAGTACTTC. The complete variable domain, with remaining parts taken from reference TRBV9 and TRBJ2-7, reads DSGVTQTPKHLITATGQRVTLRCSPRSGDLSVYWYQQSLDQGLQFLIQYYNGEERAKGNILERFSAQQFPDLHSELNLSSLELGDSALYFCASSALDRAYEQYFGPGTRLTVT.